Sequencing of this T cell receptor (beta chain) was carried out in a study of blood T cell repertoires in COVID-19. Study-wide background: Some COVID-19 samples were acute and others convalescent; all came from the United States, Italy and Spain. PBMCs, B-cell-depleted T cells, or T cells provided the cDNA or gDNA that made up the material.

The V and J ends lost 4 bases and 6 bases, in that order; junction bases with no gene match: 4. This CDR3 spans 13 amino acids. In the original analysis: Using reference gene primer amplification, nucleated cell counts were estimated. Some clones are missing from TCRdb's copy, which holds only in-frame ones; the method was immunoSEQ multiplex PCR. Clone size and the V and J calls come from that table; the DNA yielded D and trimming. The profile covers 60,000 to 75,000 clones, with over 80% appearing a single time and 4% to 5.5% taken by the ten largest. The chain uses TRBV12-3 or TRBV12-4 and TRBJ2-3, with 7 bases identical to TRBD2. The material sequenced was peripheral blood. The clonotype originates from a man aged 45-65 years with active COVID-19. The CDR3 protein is CASSWRERDTQYF. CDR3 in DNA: TGTGCCAGCAGTTGGCGGGAGCGGGATACGCAGTATTTT.